This paragraph reports one T cell receptor beta chain. The antigen remains unidentified. Vbeta (60) and Jbeta (13) primers were used in the PCR. The data were produced by immunoSEQ multiplex PCR, yet TCRdb's version contains in-frame clones alone and is incomplete. The sample holds approximately 89,000 clones, 69% seen once. The data originate from a study of cytomegalovirus exposure and HLA in healthy donors. Whole-study context: Researchers found that less than 90% of 300 to 450 genotyped donors fell within the Caucasian-associated ancestry cluster.

Study results and caveats: The authors assumed roughly uniform sequencing depth across donors for presence/absence analyses. Among the sequence variants, a highly shared cluster was likely an artifact of sequencing. As a later analysis revealed, the rate of TCR association differed by HLA locus, with DRB1 most and HLA-C fewest.

The material sequenced was PBMCs. The clonotype comes from a female donor in good health and CMV-seronegative.

CDR3 nucleotides: TGCGCCAGCAGCCAAGATCGGGCTAGCGGGAGTCTAACCGGGGAGCTGTTTTTT. It translates to CASSQDRASGSLTGELFF. The chain links TRBV4-1 to TRBJ2-2; the match to TRBD2 covers 10 bases. Germline assignment: CDR1 MGHRA and CDR2 YSYEKL. The J segment lost 5 bases and the V segment lost 0 bases, leaving 9 bases of the junction unmatched. This CDR3 spans 18 amino acids.